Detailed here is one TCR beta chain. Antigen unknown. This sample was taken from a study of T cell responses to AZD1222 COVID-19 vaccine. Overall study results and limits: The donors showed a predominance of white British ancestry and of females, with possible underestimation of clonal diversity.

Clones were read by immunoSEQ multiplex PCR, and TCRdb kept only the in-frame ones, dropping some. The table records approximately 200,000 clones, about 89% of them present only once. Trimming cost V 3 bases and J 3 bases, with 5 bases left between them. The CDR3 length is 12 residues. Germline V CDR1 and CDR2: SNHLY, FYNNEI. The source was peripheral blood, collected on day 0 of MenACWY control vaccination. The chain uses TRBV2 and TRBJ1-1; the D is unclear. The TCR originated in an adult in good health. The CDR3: CASSDRYTEAFF. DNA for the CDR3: TGTGCCAGCAGTGATAGGTACACTGAAGCTTTCTTT.